The clone carrying this T cell receptor (beta chain) was observed a handful of times. Antigen specificity is unknown. The data originate from a study of persistence of HIV-infected CD4 T cells. The libraries were made with immunoSEQ version 4 in survey mode. This table comes from immunoSEQ multiplex PCR, and its TCRdb copy is limited to in-frame clones, with some not included. The sample lists roughly 64,000 clones; 70% to 75% were seen once. The stimulus was an HIV-1 Gag 15-mer peptide pool, about 1.1 ug/peptide/mL. Memory cells lacking CD40L and CD69 with high CD45RO were sorted. Anti-CD28/CD49d costimulation, CD40-blocking antibody and enfuvirtide were given to CD8-depleted PBMCs for 18 hours. Findings of the study overall: Compared with CD3/CD28-stimulated cells, CMV- and Gag-responding cells showed lower TCRbeta richness. Rare CMV-responding cells carrying HIV-1 proviruses were not analyzed separately for TCR.

This sample comprised CD4+ T cells sorted from PBMCs after roughly 17-hour stimulation, obtained from a patient who received antiretroviral therapy. This receptor was taken from an adult man with HIV who was CMV-seropositive.

The CDR3 region has the DNA TGTGCCAGCAGCCAAGTCAAGGAAAAACTGTTTTTT. It specifies CASSQVKEKLFF. The chain has TRBV3-1 (or the pseudogene TRBV3-2) and TRBJ1-4, with D hard to call. Trimming cost V 1 base and J 8 bases, with 5 bases left between them. Germline V lookup: CDR1 LGHDT, CDR2 YNNKEL (reference sequence). This CDR3 is built from 12 residues.